This T cell receptor (beta chain) originates from a study of lung T cells in sarcoidosis with Löfgren's syndrome. Study overall: Analyses focused on Löfgren's syndrome patients. General observations from the study: Shared TRAV12-1 and TRBV2 CDR3 motifs were reported across several patients. These T cells were suggested, not shown, to recognize a putative antigen. TRBV2 was the preferred pairing partner of TRAV12-1, with similar CDR3s.

The germline V gene encodes CDR1 LNHDA and CDR2 SQIVND (reference sequence). The V and J ends lost 5 bases and 7 bases, in that order; junction bases with no gene match: 8. The CDR3 runs to 15 residues. TCRdb re-derived calls from the reads in MiXCR, one entry per CDR3 protein. This table holds 50,000 to 65,000 distinct CDR3 sequences, 20% to 25% found once. As for this clonotype: Its specificity is unknown.

This TCR derives from a human donor with sarcoidosis (Löfgren's syndrome or another form), or a control subject (not recorded which). V and J are TRBV19 and TRBJ2-1; TRBD1 matches 10 bases. The material sequenced was CD4+ T cells from PBMCs. The CDR3 loop reads CASSPDRGLRNEQFF. The DNA of the CDR3 is TGTGCCAGTAGTCCGGACAGGGGGTTACGGAATGAGCAGTTCTTC.